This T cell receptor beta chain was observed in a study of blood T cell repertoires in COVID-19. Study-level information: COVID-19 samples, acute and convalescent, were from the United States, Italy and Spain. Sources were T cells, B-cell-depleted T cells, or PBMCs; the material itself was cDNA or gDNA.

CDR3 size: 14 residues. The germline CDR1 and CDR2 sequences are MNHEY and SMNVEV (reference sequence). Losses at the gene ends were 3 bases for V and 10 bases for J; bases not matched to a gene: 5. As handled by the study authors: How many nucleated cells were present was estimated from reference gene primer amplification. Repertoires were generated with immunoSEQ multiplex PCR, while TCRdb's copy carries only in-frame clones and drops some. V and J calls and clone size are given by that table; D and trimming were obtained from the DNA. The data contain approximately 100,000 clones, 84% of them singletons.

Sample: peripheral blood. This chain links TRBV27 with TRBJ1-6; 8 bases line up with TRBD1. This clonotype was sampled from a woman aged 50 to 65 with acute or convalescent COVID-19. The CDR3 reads CASSFGQGGSPLHF. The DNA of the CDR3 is TGTGCCAGCAGTTTCGGACAGGGAGGATCACCCCTCCACTTT.